Listed below are T cell receptor beta chains from one sample, sequenced in a study of cytomegalovirus exposure and HLA in healthy donors. Method: immunoSEQ multiplex PCR; TCRdb's copy keeps in-frame clones and lacks some. This table holds approximately 140,000 clones, 85% to 90% found once. The sequenced material came from PBMCs. The receptors derive from a woman under 30 in good health and CMV-seropositive. Each CDR3 is given with its conserved first and last residue. The order of the fields is V gene, J gene, CDR3 protein.

v_gene: TRBV6-5
j_gene: TRBJ1-5
CDR3aa: CASSYGPGGRDQPQHF

v_gene: TRBV2
j_gene: TRBJ1-2
CDR3aa: CASSPRQNYGYTF

v_gene: TRBV5-1
j_gene: TRBJ2-7
CDR3aa: CASSLGDNSYEQYF

v_gene: TRBV7-2
j_gene: TRBJ2-7
CDR3aa: CASSITGQALRRGSYEQYF

v_gene: TRBV29-1
j_gene: TRBJ1-2
CDR3aa: CSVGPGQGFEDYGYTF

v_gene: TRBV28
j_gene: TRBJ2-5
CDR3aa: CASSALRETQYF

v_gene: TRBV6-6
j_gene: TRBJ1-2
CDR3aa: CASSYPPGTGDGYTF

v_gene: TRBV7-9
j_gene: TRBJ2-2
CDR3aa: CASRPRGGAVTGELFF

v_gene: TRBV5-1
j_gene: TRBJ2-3
CDR3aa: CASSSPSGGGHTDTQYF

v_gene: TRBV5-4
j_gene: TRBJ1-5
CDR3aa: CASSDQSTGTGPQHF

v_gene: TRBV11-2
j_gene: TRBJ1-1
CDR3aa: CASSLVAGSTEAFF

v_gene: TRBV28
j_gene: TRBJ1-2
CDR3aa: CASSFGRWNYGYTF

v_gene: TRBV27
j_gene: TRBJ2-2
CDR3aa: CASSWTGLGELFF

v_gene: TRBV6-1
j_gene: TRBJ2-2
CDR3aa: CASSERTGNTGELFF